The 17 T cell receptor beta chains below all came from one sample that was sequenced in a study of T cells in localized non-small cell lung cancer. The data were produced by immunoSEQ multiplex PCR, yet TCRdb's version contains in-frame clones alone and is incomplete. The sample carries over 15,000 clones, approximately 89% recorded once. The source material was peripheral blood mononuclear cells, sampled before any cancer treatment. All receptors derive from a male donor older than 55 with stage II lung adenocarcinoma.

This rearrangement joins TRBV19 to TRBJ1-2; D gene uncertain. The germline CDR1 and CDR2 sequences are LNHDA and SQIVND (reference sequence). CDR3 length equals 13 residues. Between the trimmed V and J ends, which lost 5 bases and 1 base, there was a span of 8 bases. The DNA of the CDR3 is TGTGCCAGTAGTGAAAAGTTTAACTATGGCTACACCTTC. This translates into CASSEKFNYGYTF.

The chain employs TRBV28 and TRBJ1-5; possibly TRBD1 for D (6 bases). Per the germline V gene, CDR1 is MDHEN and CDR2 is SYDVKM. The V end lost 5 bases, the J end lost 7 bases, and 15 bases lay between the germline ends. The CDR3 loop spans 14 amino acids. CDR3 in amino acids: CASSPPGGGQPQHF. Written as DNA, the CDR3 is TGTGCCAGCAGTCCACCCGGAGGGGGACAGCCCCAGCATTTT.

This clone was picked up one time. The chain couples TRBV28 to TRBJ2-3; TRBD1 might be the D (5 bases). This CDR3 is 15 amino acids long. Germline-derived CDR1 and CDR2 are MDHEN and SYDVKM. Trimming pared 6 bases from V and 5 bases from J, leaving 18 bases between. The DNA for the CDR3 is TGTGCCAGCAGACCACCCCCGCAGGGAATAGATACGCAGTATTTT. It yields the protein CASRPPPQGIDTQYF.

The gene calls are TRBV4-3 and TRBJ2-1; perhaps D is TRBD1 or TRBD2 (5 bases each). Trimming cost V 0 bases and J 0 bases, with 9 bases left between them. Per the germline V gene, CDR1 is LGHNA and CDR2 is YSLEER. The CDR3 totals 16 residues. CDR3: CASSQERGNSYNEQFF. The CDR3, as DNA: TGCGCCAGCAGCCAAGAGAGGGGCAACTCCTACAATGAGCAGTTCTTC.

The V and J genes are TRBV5-1 and TRBJ2-1; TRBD2 matches 8 bases. This CDR3 region has 17 residues. J lost 8 bases, V lost 4 bases, and 17 bases had no gene match. The V gene's germline CDR1 is SGHRS and CDR2 YFSETQ. In DNA form, the CDR3 reads TGCGCCAGCAGCCCTCAGGGGACTAGGACGGGAGGCGATGAGCAGTTCTTC. As protein: CASSPQGTRTGGDEQFF.

This chain joins TRBV5-1 and TRBJ2-1; 10 bases are a match to TRBD1. The CDR3 sequence is 15 residues long. CDR1 and CDR2 (germline): SGHRS, YFSETQ. Trimming removed 2 bases from V and 6 bases from J; junction bases left unmatched: 5. CDR3 in DNA: TGCGCCAGCAGCTTCGGAGGGACAGGGGTCAATGAGCAGTTCTTC. Translation: CASSFGGTGVNEQFF.

The chain uses TRBV19 and TRBJ1-5; the D is unclear. The CDR3 sequence is 13 residues long. From germline, CDR1 is LNHDA and CDR2 SQIVND (reference sequence). V lost 4 bases and J lost 4, with 8 bases in between. The CDR3 sequence is CASSKANNQPQHF. The CDR3 DNA reads TGTGCCAGTAGTAAAGCCAATAATCAGCCCCAGCATTTT. Full variable domain (remainder filled in from reference TRBV19 and TRBJ1-5): DGGITQSPKYLFRKEGQNVTLSCEQNLNHDAMYWYRQDPGQGLRLIYYSQIVNDFQKGDIAEGYSVSREKKESFPLTVTSAQKNPTAFYLCASSKANNQPQHFGDGTRLSIL.

CDR3 bases: TGTGCCAGCAGCTTACTACTGAGTGGAGCCGGGGAGCTGTTTTTT. Encoded protein: CASSLLLSGAGELFF. This sequence joins TRBV11-2 and TRBJ2-2, with D unresolved. CDR3 length equals 15 residues. From germline, CDR1 is SGHAT and CDR2 FQNNGV. Trimming pared 2 bases from V and 6 bases from J, leaving 13 bases between.

The chain carries TRBV30 and TRBJ2-7; maybe TRBD1 (5 bases). Germline V gene lookup returns CDR1 GTSNPN and CDR2 SVGIG (reference sequence). Trimming pared 5 bases from V and 2 bases from J, leaving 16 bases between. The CDR3 extends over 14 amino acids. CDR3 in DNA: TGTGCCTGGGGCAGGGAATTTGGGACCTACGAGCAGTACTTC. Translating it yields CAWGREFGTYEQYF.

This chain uses TRBV9 with TRBJ2-2; D is uncertain. V lost 0 bases and J lost 4, with 13 bases in between. The CDR3 runs 16 residues. Germline CDR1 and CDR2: SGDLS and YYNGEE. CDR3 nucleotide sequence: TGTGCCAGCAGCGTAGGATTCGTTCATAGCACCGGGGAGCTGTTTTTT. Protein sequence: CASSVGFVHSTGELFF. Drawing the rest from reference TRBV9 and TRBJ2-2, the complete variable domain is DSGVTQTPKHLITATGQRVTLRCSPRSGDLSVYWYQQSLDQGLQFLIQYYNGEERAKGNILERFSAQQFPDLHSELNLSSLELGDSALYFCASSVGFVHSTGELFFGEGSRLTVL.

The genes are TRBV2 and TRBJ1-5; 10 bases map to TRBD1. CDR1 and CDR2 (germline): SNHLY, FYNNEI. This CDR3 has 17 amino acids. J was trimmed by 1 base and V by 3 bases; bases with no gene match: 6. In DNA, the CDR3 is TGTGCCAGCAGTGAGGGGACAGGGGATGGGAGCAATCAGCCCCAGCATTTT. It codes for CASSEGTGDGSNQPQHF.

This clone appeared a single time. This chain uses TRBV5-6 with TRBJ2-1; 8 bases match TRBD2. The ends lost 6 bases at V and 16 bases at J; junction bases unmatched: 15. CDR3 length: 13 residues. Germline V gene lookup returns CDR1 SGHDT and CDR2 YYEEEE. The CDR3 region has the DNA TGTGCCAGCACCCTTTCGTCCGGGACTAGTAATTTCTTC. Translation gives CASTLSSGTSNFF.

This clone was counted only a few times. The chain links TRBV11-3 to TRBJ2-7; TRBD1 agrees at 8 bases. V shed 5 bases and J 3 bases; nucleotides not matched to a gene: 9. This CDR3 comprises 15 residues. Germline CDR1 reads SGHNT; CDR2 reads YENEEA. The chain's CDR3 is CASSDRRQGYYEQYF. The CDR3 nucleotides read TGTGCCAGCAGCGACCGGAGACAGGGGTACTACGAGCAGTACTTC.

The chain uses TRBV19 and TRBJ2-1; D unresolved. Germline V gene lookup returns CDR1 LNHDA and CDR2 SQIVND (reference sequence). The CDR3 runs to 14 residues. Trimming stripped 6 bases from V and 6 bases from J, with 15 bases between. The CDR3 is CASSMSRTSNEQFF. As DNA, the CDR3 is TGTGCCAGTAGCATGTCTCGCACGAGCAATGAGCAGTTCTTC. Supplemented by reference TRBV19 and TRBJ2-1, the full variable domain reads DGGITQSPKYLFRKEGQNVTLSCEQNLNHDAMYWYRQDPGQGLRLIYYSQIVNDFQKGDIAEGYSVSREKKESFPLTVTSAQKNPTAFYLCASSMSRTSNEQFFGPGTRLTVL.

V usage is TRBV28 and J usage is TRBJ1-2; 9 nucleotides agree with TRBD1. This CDR3 contains 17 residues. The germline V gene has CDR1 MDHEN and CDR2 SYDVKM. Trimming cost V 1 base and J 8 bases; bases outside gene matches: 14. The DNA for the CDR3 is TGTGCCAGCAGTTTATCCGTCCCGGGACAGGGTTCGCAGGGCTACACCTTC. Translation gives CASSLSVPGQGSQGYTF.

V and J are TRBV7-6 and TRBJ2-5; 7 bases line up with TRBD2. Germline trimming cut 1 base from V and 1 base from J; bases unmatched to any gene: 6. CDR1 and CDR2 (germline): SGHVS, FNYEAQ. The CDR3 spans 16 residues. The CDR3 DNA sequence: TGTGCCAGCAGCTTAGGTCCAGCGGGGCTCCAAGAGACCCAGTACTTC. It codes for CASSLGPAGLQETQYF. Variable domain in full (rest from reference TRBV7-6 and TRBJ2-5): GAGVSQSPRYKVTKRGQDVALRCDPISGHVSLYWYRQALGQGPEFLTYFNYEAQQDKSGLPNDRFSAERPEGSISTLTIQRTEQRDSAMYRCASSLGPAGLQETQYFGPGTRLLVL.

This chain joins TRBV10-1 and TRBJ2-3, with TRBD2 matching over 7 bases. Germline loops: CDR1 WNHNN, CDR2 SYGVQD (reference sequence). The CDR3 runs to 16 residues. Trimming took 2 bases from V and 4 from J; bases not matched to a gene: 9. DNA for the CDR3: TGCGCCAGCAGTGAGGGTCAAGCGGGGTCGGCAGATACGCAGTATTTT. It is translated as CASSEGQAGSADTQYF.